These 9 T cell receptor beta chains originate from one sample sequenced in a study of T cell changes during pregnancy in multiple sclerosis. Clones were sequenced by immunoSEQ multiplex PCR, and TCRdb holds only the in-frame ones, with some missing. The sample records around 45,000 clones, around 89% being singletons. Sample: CD8+ T cells from peripheral blood mononuclear cells, taken in the second trimester of pregnancy. All receptors come from a female donor with multiple sclerosis, enrolled in a pregnancy study.

V and J are TRBV13 and TRBJ2-1; D is unclear. CDR3 size: 13 residues. The V and J ends lost 4 bases and 4 bases respectively, with 8 bases between them. In germline, CDR1 is PRHDT, CDR2 FYEKMQ (reference sequence). In DNA, the CDR3 is TGTGCCAGCAGCTACAATGATTACAATGAGCAGTTCTTC. Encoded protein: CASSYNDYNEQFF.

J is TRBJ1-1 and V is TRBV4-1, with 10 bases lining up with TRBD1. CDR1 is MGHRA, CDR2 YSYEKL, per germline. The CDR3 extends over 16 amino acids. V shed 3 bases and J 3 bases; nucleotides not matched to a gene: 7. CDR3 sequence: CASSQRDRGLDTEAFF. As DNA, the CDR3 is TGCGCCAGCAGCCAGAGGGACAGGGGACTGGACACTGAAGCTTTCTTT.

This chain joins TRBV6-5 and TRBJ2-7, with D perhaps TRBD2 (6 bases). V was clipped by 7 bases and J by 4 bases, with 11 bases between them. Germline V gene data show CDR1 as MNHEY and CDR2 as SVGAGI. The CDR3 extends over 12 amino acids. The CDR3 sequence is CASMGRRYEQYF. The DNA of the CDR3 is TGTGCCAGCATGGGGAGGCGGTACGAGCAGTACTTC.

This clone is a singleton in its sample. The CDR3: CASSLVSGEGDTQYF. In DNA, the CDR3 is TGTGCCAGCAGCCTCGTGTCGGGGGAGGGAGATACGCAGTATTTT. This chain uses TRBV9 with TRBJ2-3; TRBD2 matches at 7 bases. CDR3 size: 15 residues. The V and J ends lost 4 bases and 5 bases, in that order; junction bases with no gene match: 10. Germline lookup yields CDR1 SGDLS and CDR2 YYNGEE.

This clone was observed a single time. The chain combines TRBV29-1 with TRBJ2-7, with no clear D. Trimming cost V 0 bases and J 2 bases, with 11 bases left between them. The length of the CDR3 is 14 residues. The germline CDR1 and CDR2 sequences are SQVTM and ANQGSEA. For the CDR3, the DNA is TGCAGCGTTGAAGATTCGGCAGGAACCTACGAGCAGTACTTC. Translation: CSVEDSAGTYEQYF.

This chain uses TRBV11-2 with TRBJ2-7; 9 nucleotides match TRBD2. J was trimmed by 0 bases and V by 6 bases; bases with no gene match: 12. Germline CDR1 and CDR2: SGHAT and FQNNGV. The CDR3 consists of 17 residues. The CDR3, as DNA: TGTGCCAGCAGTTACACCCATAGCGGGGGTAGCTCCTACGAGCAGTACTTC. This sequence encodes CASSYTHSGGSSYEQYF. The variable domain in full, completed from reference TRBV11-2 and TRBJ2-7, reads EAGVAQSPRYKIIEKRQSVAFWCNPISGHATLYWYQQILGQGPKLLIQFQNNGVVDDSQLPKDRFSAERLKGVDSTLKIQPAKLEDSAVYLCASSYTHSGGSSYEQYFGPGTRLTVT.

The chain employs TRBV30 and TRBJ2-2; 9 nucleotides agree with TRBD1. CDR1 GTSNPN and CDR2 SVGIG come from the germline V gene (reference sequence). The V gene end was trimmed by 2 bases and the J gene end by 3 bases; junction bases not matched to a gene: 13. This CDR3 has 18 amino acids. CDR3 loop: CAWSPTGTGKIHTGELFF. The CDR3 DNA reads TGTGCCTGGAGTCCAACCGGGACAGGGAAGATTCACACCGGGGAGCTGTTTTTT. Variable domain in full (rest from reference TRBV30 and TRBJ2-2): SQTIHQWPATLVQPVGSPLSLECTVEGTSNPNLYWYRQAAGRGLQLLFYSVGIGQISSEVPQNLSASRPQDRQFILSSKKLLLSDSGFYLCAWSPTGTGKIHTGELFFGEGSRLTVL.

The chain uses TRBV7-9 and TRBJ2-5, with 9 bases fitting TRBD2. V lost 8 bases and J lost 4; bases outside the gene matches: 11. Looked up from germline, CDR1 is SEHNR and CDR2 is FQNEAQ (reference sequence). The CDR3 contains 15 residues. CDR3 nucleotide sequence: TGTGCCAGCTCCCCCTTAGCGGGAGTCGTAGAGACCCAGTACTTC. Its protein product is CASSPLAGVVETQYF.

The chain is built from TRBV27 and TRBJ2-3; 7 nucleotides align to TRBD1. The CDR3 has 16 amino acids. The germline gives CDR1 MNHEY, CDR2 SMNVEV (reference sequence). Trimming removed 5 bases from V and 1 base from J; junction bases left unmatched: 9. The CDR3 DNA reads TGTGCCAGCAGTCTCCCGCCTGACAGGGGCACAGATACGCAGTATTTT. Translating it yields CASSLPPDRGTDTQYF.